The 12 T cell receptor beta chains reported below all come from one sample, sequenced in a study of control samples from healthy donors and cancer patients. Libraries were prepared by immunoSEQ multiplex PCR; TCRdb keeps only in-frame clonotypes and omits some of them. This sample yields 75,000 to 95,000 clones, of which approximately 84% are seen a single time; over 30% belongs to the top ten. Sequencing was performed on PBMCs. The receptors were sampled from a man aged 70-80 years with lung cancer.

This clone occurred a few times. The chain recombines TRBV30 with TRBJ2-2; 9 positions agree with TRBD1. CDR1 and CDR2 (germline): GTSNPN, SVGIG (reference sequence). J lost 4 bases, V lost 3 bases, and 6 bases had no gene match. The CDR3 runs to 15 residues. The CDR3 DNA is TGTGCCTGGAGGAAGACAGGGGGGGGCACCGGGGAGCTGTTTTTT. It specifies CAWRKTGGGTGELFF.

The chain couples TRBV9 to TRBJ2-2; a weak D match, TRBD2 (6 bases). V was clipped by 0 bases and J by 0 bases, with 9 bases between them. The CDR3 runs 16 residues. Germline V gives CDR1 SGDLS, CDR2 YYNGEE. CDR3 sequence: CASSVVPGANTGELFF. The DNA for the CDR3 is TGTGCCAGCAGCGTAGTTCCGGGGGCGAACACCGGGGAGCTGTTTTTT. Full variable domain (missing parts from reference TRBV9 and TRBJ2-2): DSGVTQTPKHLITATGQRVTLRCSPRSGDLSVYWYQQSLDQGLQFLIQYYNGEERAKGNILERFSAQQFPDLHSELNLSSLELGDSALYFCASSVVPGANTGELFFGEGSRLTVL.

The chain recombines TRBV18 with TRBJ2-5; 10 bases map to TRBD2. The trim removed 0 bases at V and 5 bases at J, leaving 9 bases unmatched. The CDR3 totals 17 residues. Germline values: CDR1 KGHSH, CDR2 LQKENI. CDR3 amino acids: CASSPPQTSGYGETQYF. CDR3 bases: TGTGCCAGCTCACCACCGCAGACTAGCGGGTACGGGGAGACCCAGTACTTC.

This clone was observed a handful of times. The CDR3 coding sequence is TGTGCCTGGAGGGCGGATTGGAACACTGAAGCTTTCTTT. The encoded protein is CAWRADWNTEAFF. V usage is TRBV30 and J usage is TRBJ1-1; D is uncertain. V lost 3 bases, J lost 1 base, and 9 bases lay in between. CDR3 length equals 13 residues. The germline CDR1 and CDR2 sequences are GTSNPN and SVGIG (reference sequence).

J is TRBJ2-2 and V is TRBV24-1, with 8 bases lining up with TRBD1. CDR3 size: 16 residues. The ends lost 4 bases at V and 4 bases at J; junction bases unmatched: 7. Germline CDR1 and CDR2: KGHDR and SFDVKD. CDR3 nucleotides: TGTGCCACCAGTGAGCATGGACAGGGTAGCACCGGGGAGCTGTTTTTT. Protein product: CATSEHGQGSTGELFF.

This chain uses TRBV2 with TRBJ1-5; D is ambiguous. This CDR3 comprises 15 residues. Germline V gene data show CDR1 as SNHLY and CDR2 as FYNNEI. Trimming cost V 5 bases and J 0 bases, with 11 bases left between them. CDR3 nucleotide sequence: TGTGCCAGCAGTCCCCGACTGAATAGCAATCAGCCCCAGCATTTT. This codes for CASSPRLNSNQPQHF.

The gene calls are TRBV24-1 and TRBJ1-1, with TRBD1 identical over 10 bases. The V segment lost 3 bases and the J segment 7 bases; nucleotides outside the gene matches: 4. The CDR3 totals 14 residues. Germline CDR1 KGHDR, CDR2 SFDVKD. CDR3 sequence: CATSDRDRGGEAFF. As DNA, the CDR3 is TGTGCCACCAGTGATCGGGACAGGGGCGGTGAAGCTTTCTTT.

The chain recombines TRBV19 with TRBJ1-1; TRBD1 matches at 8 bases. There are 16 residues in the CDR3. Germline trimming cut 2 bases from V and 1 base from J; bases unmatched to any gene: 6. Per the germline V gene, CDR1 is LNHDA and CDR2 is SQIVND (reference sequence). CDR3 in amino acids: CASSIQRTGPNTEAFF. The CDR3, as DNA: TGTGCCAGTAGTATACAACGGACAGGGCCGAACACTGAAGCTTTCTTT.

This CDR3 reads CASSYDEDSGAYNEQFF. The CDR3 coding sequence is TGTGCCAGCAGTTACGACGAAGATTCAGGGGCCTACAATGAGCAGTTCTTC. The V call is TRBV6-2 or TRBV6-3, the J call TRBJ2-1; D is perhaps TRBD1 (6 bases). Germline CDR1 is MNHEY and CDR2 is SVGEGT. Trimming pared 2 bases from V and 2 bases from J, leaving 16 bases between. The CDR3 is made up of 17 amino acids.

Here the CDR3 DNA reads TGTGCCACCCGGACAGGGGGCATCGGTGGCTACACCTTC. This gives the protein CATRTGGIGGYTF. The gene calls are TRBV24-1 and TRBJ1-2, with TRBD1 identical over 11 bases. J gave up 7 bases and V 9 bases, and 6 bases lay outside the gene matches. The CDR3 contains 13 residues. Germline V gives CDR1 KGHDR, CDR2 SFDVKD.

V gene TRBV6-2 or TRBV6-3 combines with J gene TRBJ1-1, with a tentative D call TRBD1 (5 bases). CDR1 and CDR2 (germline): MNHEY, SVGEGT. The CDR3 loop spans 17 amino acids. Trimming removed 0 bases at V and 1 base at J, with 15 bases between. CDR3 sequence (DNA): TGTGCCAGCAGTTACTCCGCGGGGGTCGCCTGGAACACTGAAGCTTTCTTT. This gives the protein CASSYSAGVAWNTEAFF.

The V and J genes are TRBV7-9 and TRBJ2-5, with 7 bases that match TRBD1. The CDR3 sequence is 13 residues long. Trimming at V came to 6 bases and at J to 1 base, leaving 2 bases not matched to a gene. Germline V gene data show CDR1 as SEHNR and CDR2 as FQNEAQ (reference sequence). The CDR3 region is CASSPGGQETQYF. The CDR3, as DNA: TGTGCCAGCAGTCCAGGGGGCCAAGAGACCCAGTACTTC. Filled out from reference TRBV7-9 and TRBJ2-5, the complete variable domain reads DTGVSQNPRHKITKRGQNVTFRCDPISEHNRLYWYRQTLGQGPEFLTYFQNEAQLEKSRLLSDRFSAERPKGSFSTLEIQRTEQGDSAMYLCASSPGGQETQYFGPGTRLLVL.